These T cell receptor beta chains were read from a single sample in a study of shared clonotypes between healthy human individuals. This table comes from immunoSEQ multiplex PCR, and its TCRdb copy is limited to in-frame clones, with some not included. The sample includes under 600,000 clones, more than 95% of them seen just once. The sample comprised naive CD4+ T cells sorted from blood. Receptor source: a woman in her thirties in good health. Each CDR3 is given with its conserved first and last residue. The order of the fields is J gene, D gene, clone size, V gene, CDR3 DNA, CDR3 protein. A D gene is named only where the DNA matches it firmly. Where a row states a size, it is once, few, many or the class of an expanded clone; other rows omit it.

>TRBJ2-3|TRBD2|-|TRBV28
TGTGCCAGCAGTCGTATAGCGGGAGGGATGGCAGATACGCAGTATTTT
CASSRIAGGMADTQYF
>TRBJ2-1|-|-|TRBV9
TGTGCCAGCAGCGTCGGACAGACAACAATGACGCAGTTCTTC
CASSVGQTTMTQFF
>TRBJ2-1|-|-|TRBV5-4
TGTGCCAGCAGCTTTGGTAGGGTATCCTACAATGAGCAGTTCTTC
CASSFGRVSYNEQFF
>TRBJ1-5|-|-|TRBV6-5
TGTGCCAGCAGTCCCCGGGAAAATCAGCCCCAGCATTTT
CASSPRENQPQHF
>TRBJ2-7|-|-|TRBV5-5
TGTGCCAGCAGCTTGTTTTTACAGCGGTTCAACTCCTACGAGCAGTACTTC
CASSLFLQRFNSYEQYF
>TRBJ2-7|-|-|TRBV28
TGTGCCAGCAGTTCCGCTGGGAGGCGATCTTCCTACGAGCAGTACTTC
CASSSAGRRSSYEQYF
>TRBJ2-1|TRBD1|-|TRBV6-5
TGTGCCAGCAGTTACTCGATCCAGGGGGCTGTCGATGAGCAGTTCTTC
CASSYSIQGAVDEQFF
>TRBJ2-3|TRBD2|-|TRBV5-4
TGTGCCAGCAGCTTCTCTAGCGGCGGCACAGATACGCAGTATTTT
CASSFSSGGTDTQYF
>TRBJ1-5|-|-|TRBV6-5
TGTGCCAGCAGTTATGTGTCAGGGGTCCAGCCCCAGCATTTT
CASSYVSGVQPQHF
>TRBJ1-1|-|-|TRBV7-9
TGTGCCAGCAGCTTACCACAGGGATTGGATTTGGTAGCTGAAGCTTTCTTT
CASSLPQGLDLVAEAFF
>TRBJ2-7|TRBD1|-|TRBV4-2
TGTGCCAGCAGCCAAGGGTTCGGGACAGCCTACGAGCAGTACTTC
CASSQGFGTAYEQYF
>TRBJ1-1|TRBD1|-|TRBV7-9
TGTGCCAGCAGCCCACGGACAGGGAGGACTGAAGCTTTCTTT
CASSPRTGRTEAFF
>TRBJ2-7|TRBD1|-|TRBV18
TGTGCCAGCTCAGGACAGGGGGTCTACGAGCAGTACTTC
CASSGQGVYEQYF
>TRBJ1-1|-|-|TRBV5-1
TGCGCCAGCAAATACAGCCGCCCGGACACTGAAGCTTTCTTT
CASKYSRPDTEAFF
>TRBJ1-4|-|few|TRBV5-1
TGCGCCAGCAGTCCCCCGGGGGAAAAACTGTTTTTT
CASSPPGEKLFF
>TRBJ2-5|TRBD2|-|TRBV28
TGTGCCAGCAGTTTAGCCGGGACTAGCGGTATACGAGGGCAGTACTTC
CASSLAGTSGIRGQYF
>TRBJ1-1|-|once|TRBV5-1
TGCGCCAGCTGCTCGGGGGTAATGTTTACTGAAGCTTTCTTT
CASCSGVMFTEAFF
>TRBJ1-5|-|few|TRBV7-9
TGTGCCAGCAGCCGGGGCAATCAGCCCCAGCATTTT
CASSRGNQPQHF
>TRBJ2-6|-|-|TRBV5-1
TGCGCCAGCAGCTTGGTTGGGGACTCTGGGGCCAACGTCCTGACTTTC
CASSLVGDSGANVLTF
>TRBJ2-1|TRBD1|-|TRBV4-2
TGTGCCAGCACCAGGGACAGGGGTAACAATGAGCAGTTCTTC
CASTRDRGNNEQFF
>TRBJ1-2|-|-|TRBV19
TGTGCCAGTAGTACCCTAGAGAGCGGTGGCTACACCTTC
CASSTLESGGYTF
>TRBJ1-3|-|once|TRBV4-1
TGCGCCAGCAGCCAAGGGGCTTTTGGAAACACCATATATTTT
CASSQGAFGNTIYF
>TRBJ1-2|TRBD1|few|TRBV28
TGTGCCAGTCACAGGGGGCTAGAGGAAGGCTACACCTTC
CASHRGLEEGYTF
>TRBJ2-7|-|-|TRBV11-1
TGTGCCAGCAGCTCCGCCGGGACTCCCCTCGAGCAGTACTTC
CASSSAGTPLEQYF
>TRBJ2-1|TRBD2|-|TRBV7-8
TGTGCCAGCAGTCATCTAGGGACTAGCGGAAACAATGAGCAGTTCTTC
CASSHLGTSGNNEQFF
>TRBJ2-2|-|-|TRBV11-3
TGTGCCAGCAGCTTTTCTCCAGCGGCCGACAACACCGGGGAGCTGTTTTTT
CASSFSPAADNTGELFF
>TRBJ1-1|-|-|TRBV4-1
TGCGCCAGCTCGAGTTGGGGCAGGAACACTGAAGCTTTCTTT
CASSSWGRNTEAFF
>TRBJ1-4|-|-|TRBV7-9
TGTGCCAGCAGCTTAGGAGGGGGGAACAATGAAAAACTGTTTTTT
CASSLGGGNNEKLFF
>TRBJ2-2|TRBD1|-|TRBV5-1
TGCGCCAGCAGCCCCGACAGGGGGAAATTTACCGGGGAGCTGTTTTTT
CASSPDRGKFTGELFF
>TRBJ2-1|-|-|TRBV7-2
TGTGCCAGCAGCTCCGTGGGACTTGATATCGCCGACTTCTTC
CASSSVGLDIADFF
>TRBJ2-5|-|-|TRBV2
TGTGCCAGCACGTCGGAAGCACAAGAGACCCAGTACTTC
CASTSEAQETQYF
>TRBJ2-6|-|-|TRBV29-1
TGCAGCGTACACCCCCCCAACTCTGGGGCCAACGTCCTGACTTTC
CSVHPPNSGANVLTF
>TRBJ2-1|-|-|TRBV11-3
TGTGCCAGCAGCCCCGTAGCGAATACCTACAATGAGCAGTTCTTC
CASSPVANTYNEQFF
>TRBJ1-4|TRBD1|-|TRBV5-1
TGCGCCAGCAGGAGACAGGGCTTCAATGAAAAACTGTTTTTT
CASRRQGFNEKLFF
>TRBJ2-7|-|-|TRBV6-1
TGTGCCAGCAGTGAGGGACTCGTTCCCTACGAGCAGTACTTC
CASSEGLVPYEQYF
>TRBJ2-7|-|once|TRBV5-6
TGTGCCAGCAGCCGGGACGGACACGAGCAGTACTTC
CASSRDGHEQYF
>TRBJ2-7|TRBD2|-|TRBV10-2
TGCGCCAGCAGTGTCGGGACTAGAAGCGAGCAGTACTTC
CASSVGTRSEQYF
>TRBJ2-7|-|-|TRBV18
TGTGCCAGCTCACCACCTAACAGCCGGCCCATTTTATTCGAGCAGTACTTC
CASSPPNSRPILFEQYF
>TRBJ2-5|TRBD2|-|TRBV5-1
TGCGCCAGCAGCACCAATAGCGGGAGCGAAGAGACCCAGTACTTC
CASSTNSGSEETQYF
>TRBJ2-5|TRBD2|-|TRBV19
TGTGCCAGTAGTATCCTAGCGGGAGGAGTGGAGACCCAGTACTTC
CASSILAGGVETQYF
>TRBJ2-7|-|-|TRBV11-2
TGTGCCAGCAGCCCAGAACAGGGAAATGTTGGAGGCTACGAGCAGTACTTC
CASSPEQGNVGGYEQYF
>TRBJ2-5|-|-|TRBV6-6
TGTGCCAGCACTTCAAGGGTCGGGGAGACCCAGTACTTC
CASTSRVGETQYF
>TRBJ2-1|-|-|TRBV7-2
TGTGCCAGCAGCTCCCCTTTTAAGGGGGACGACGCCTACAATGAGCAGTTCTTC
CASSSPFKGDDAYNEQFF
>TRBJ2-1|-|-|TRBV27
TGTGCCAGCAGCCATCGAACCCTGTTTCAGGCTGGATCCTACAATGAGCAGTTCTTC
CASSHRTLFQAGSYNEQFF
>TRBJ1-2|-|once|TRBV7-9
TGTGCCAGCAGCTTAATGGGGTCGGCGAATGGCTACACCTTC
CASSLMGSANGYTF
>TRBJ1-4|-|-|TRBV18
TGTGCCAGCTCACCAAGGTCAGTAGTACAGGTGCCTCGCACTAATGAAAAACTGTTTTTT
CASSPRSVVQVPRTNEKLFF
>TRBJ2-5|-|-|TRBV11-2
TGTGCCAGCAGCTTAGGGAGGTCAGGATGGCAGCGACAAGAGACCCAGTACTTC
CASSLGRSGWQRQETQYF
>TRBJ2-7|TRBD2|-|TRBV6-5
TGTGCCAGCAGTTACAGGGGACTAGCTCAAGACGAGCAGTACTTC
CASSYRGLAQDEQYF
>TRBJ2-7|TRBD2|-|TRBV6-5
TGTGCCAGCAGCGGACTAGCGGGAGAGGAGGAGCAGTACTTC
CASSGLAGEEEQYF
>TRBJ2-1|TRBD2|-|TRBV7-3
TGTGCCAGCAGCCTGGGGAGGGCCTCTTACAATGAGCAGTTCTTC
CASSLGRASYNEQFF
>TRBJ2-3|TRBD2|-|TRBV11-3
TGTGCCAGCAGCTTAGGGGGGACTAGCGGGACGGATACGCAGTATTTT
CASSLGGTSGTDTQYF
>TRBJ2-5|TRBD1|once|TRBV6-5
TGTGCCAGCAGTCCCGGGACAGGGTATCGGCAGTACTTC
CASSPGTGYRQYF